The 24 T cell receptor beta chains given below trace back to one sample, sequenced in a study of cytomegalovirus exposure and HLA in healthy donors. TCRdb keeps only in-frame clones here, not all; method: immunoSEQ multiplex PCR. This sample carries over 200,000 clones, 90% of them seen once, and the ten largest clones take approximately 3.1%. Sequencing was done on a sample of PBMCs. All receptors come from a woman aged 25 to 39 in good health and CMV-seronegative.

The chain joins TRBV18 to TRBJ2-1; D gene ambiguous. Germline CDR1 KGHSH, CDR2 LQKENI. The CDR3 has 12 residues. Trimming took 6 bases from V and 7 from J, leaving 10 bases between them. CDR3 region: CASSIDFNEQFF. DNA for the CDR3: TGTGCCAGCTCGATCGACTTTAATGAGCAGTTCTTC. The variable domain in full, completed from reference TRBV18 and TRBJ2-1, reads NAGVMQNPRHLVRRRGQEARLRCSPMKGHSHVYWYRQLPEEGLKFMVYLQKENIIDESGMPKERFSAEFPKEGPSILRIQQVVRGDSAAYFCASSIDFNEQFFGPGTRLTVL.

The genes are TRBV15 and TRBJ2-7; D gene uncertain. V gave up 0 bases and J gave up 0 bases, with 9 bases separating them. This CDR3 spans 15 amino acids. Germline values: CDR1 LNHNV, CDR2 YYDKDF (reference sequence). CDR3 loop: CATSRDGTHSYEQYF. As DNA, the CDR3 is TGTGCCACCAGCAGAGATGGCACACACTCCTACGAGCAGTACTTC.

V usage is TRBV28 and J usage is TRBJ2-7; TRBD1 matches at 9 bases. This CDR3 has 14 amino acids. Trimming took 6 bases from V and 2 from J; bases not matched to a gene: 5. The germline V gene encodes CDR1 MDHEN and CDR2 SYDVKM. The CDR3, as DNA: TGTGCCAGCAGAGCCGGGACAGGGACCTACGAGCAGTACTTC. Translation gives CASRAGTGTYEQYF.

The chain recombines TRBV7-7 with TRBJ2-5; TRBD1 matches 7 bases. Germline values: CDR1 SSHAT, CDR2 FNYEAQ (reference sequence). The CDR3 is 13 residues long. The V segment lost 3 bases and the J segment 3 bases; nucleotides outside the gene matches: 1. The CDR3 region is CASSFGQEETQYF. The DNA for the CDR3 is TGTGCCAGCAGCTTTGGACAGGAAGAGACCCAGTACTTC.

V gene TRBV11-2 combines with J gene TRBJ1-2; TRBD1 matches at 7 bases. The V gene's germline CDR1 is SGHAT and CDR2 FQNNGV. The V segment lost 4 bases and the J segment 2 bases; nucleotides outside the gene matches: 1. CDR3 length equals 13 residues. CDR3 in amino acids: CASSSGQNYGYTF. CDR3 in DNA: TGTGCCAGCAGCTCGGGACAGAACTATGGCTACACCTTC.

The CDR3 sequence: CASSPINPQGYNQPQHF. The CDR3 DNA sequence: TGTGCCAGCAGCCCCATCAACCCACAGGGGTATAATCAGCCCCAGCATTTT. V is TRBV7-6 and J is TRBJ1-5; 7 bases align to TRBD1. V shed 5 bases and J 4 bases; nucleotides not matched to a gene: 14. There are 17 residues in the CDR3. CDR1 is SGHVS, CDR2 FNYEAQ, per germline.

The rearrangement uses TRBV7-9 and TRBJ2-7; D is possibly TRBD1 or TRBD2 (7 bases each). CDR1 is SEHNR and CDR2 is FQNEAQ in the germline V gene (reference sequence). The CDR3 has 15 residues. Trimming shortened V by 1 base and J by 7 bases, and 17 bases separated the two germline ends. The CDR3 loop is CASSLEVGRGGEQYF. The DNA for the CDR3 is TGTGCCAGCAGCTTAGAGGTCGGCAGGGGGGGTGAGCAGTACTTC.

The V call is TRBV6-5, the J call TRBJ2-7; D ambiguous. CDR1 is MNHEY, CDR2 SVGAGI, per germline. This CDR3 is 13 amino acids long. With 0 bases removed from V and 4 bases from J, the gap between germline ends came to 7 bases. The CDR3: CASSYSGYYEQYF. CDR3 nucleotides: TGTGCCAGCAGTTACTCGGGATATTACGAGCAGTACTTC.

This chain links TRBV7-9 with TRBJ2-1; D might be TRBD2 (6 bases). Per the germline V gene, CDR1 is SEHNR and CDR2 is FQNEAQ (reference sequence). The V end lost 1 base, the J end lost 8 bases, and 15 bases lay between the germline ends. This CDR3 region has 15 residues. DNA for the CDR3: TGTGCCAGCAGCTTAGACGGGAGAATTTCGTATGAGCAGTTCTTC. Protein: CASSLDGRISYEQFF.

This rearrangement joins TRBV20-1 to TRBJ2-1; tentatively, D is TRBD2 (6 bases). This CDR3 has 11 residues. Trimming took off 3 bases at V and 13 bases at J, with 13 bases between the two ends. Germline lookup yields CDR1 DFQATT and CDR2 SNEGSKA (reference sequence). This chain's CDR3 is CSASKASVQFF. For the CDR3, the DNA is TGCAGTGCTAGTAAGGCTAGCGTACAGTTCTTC.

For the CDR3, the DNA is TGTGCCAGCAGTAAGACAGGGACCTACGAGCAGTACTTC. Protein: CASSKTGTYEQYF. The chain couples TRBV28 to TRBJ2-7; 7 nucleotides match TRBD1. Trimming took 5 bases from V and 2 from J; bases not matched to a gene: 3. The germline CDR1 and CDR2 sequences are MDHEN and SYDVKM. This CDR3 is 13 amino acids long.

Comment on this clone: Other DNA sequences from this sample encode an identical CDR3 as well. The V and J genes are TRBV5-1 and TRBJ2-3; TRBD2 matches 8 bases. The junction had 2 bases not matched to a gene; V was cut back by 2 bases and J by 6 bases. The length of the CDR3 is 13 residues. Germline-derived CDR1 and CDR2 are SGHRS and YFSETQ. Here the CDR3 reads CASSLAGADTQYF. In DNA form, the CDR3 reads TGCGCCAGCAGCTTAGCGGGAGCGGATACGCAGTATTTT. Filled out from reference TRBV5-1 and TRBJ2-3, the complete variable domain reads KAGVTQTPRYLIKTRGQQVTLSCSPISGHRSVSWYQQTPGQGLQFLFEYFSETQRNKGNFPGRFSGRQFSNSRSEMNVSTLELGDSALYLCASSLAGADTQYFGPGTRLTVL.

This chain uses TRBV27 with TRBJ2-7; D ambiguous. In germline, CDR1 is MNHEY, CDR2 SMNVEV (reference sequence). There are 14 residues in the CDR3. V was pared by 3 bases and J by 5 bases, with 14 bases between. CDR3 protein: CASSLSNPPNEQYF. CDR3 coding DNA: TGTGCCAGCAGTTTGAGTAACCCGCCTAACGAGCAGTACTTC.

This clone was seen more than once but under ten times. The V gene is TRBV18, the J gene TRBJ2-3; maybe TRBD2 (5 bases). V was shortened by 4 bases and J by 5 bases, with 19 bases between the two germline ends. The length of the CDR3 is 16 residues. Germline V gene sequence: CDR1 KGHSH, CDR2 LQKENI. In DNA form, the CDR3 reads TGTGCCAGCTCACTCGGAGGTAGAGGTCCTGGAGATACGCAGTATTTT. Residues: CASSLGGRGPGDTQYF.

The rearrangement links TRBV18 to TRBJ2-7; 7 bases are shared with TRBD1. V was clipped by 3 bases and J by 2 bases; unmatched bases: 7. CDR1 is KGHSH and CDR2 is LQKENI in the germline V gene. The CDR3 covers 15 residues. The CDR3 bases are TGTGCCAGCTCACCCGAACCGGGACAGACCTACGAGCAGTACTTC. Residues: CASSPEPGQTYEQYF.

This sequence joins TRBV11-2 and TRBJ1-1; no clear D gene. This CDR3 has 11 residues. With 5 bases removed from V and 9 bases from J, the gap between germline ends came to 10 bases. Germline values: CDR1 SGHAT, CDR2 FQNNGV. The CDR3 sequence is CASSKNSKAFF. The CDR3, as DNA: TGTGCCAGCAGCAAAAACAGTAAAGCTTTCTTT. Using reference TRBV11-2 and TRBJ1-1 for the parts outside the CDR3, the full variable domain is EAGVAQSPRYKIIEKRQSVAFWCNPISGHATLYWYQQILGQGPKLLIQFQNNGVVDDSQLPKDRFSAERLKGVDSTLKIQPAKLEDSAVYLCASSKNSKAFFGQGTRLTVV.

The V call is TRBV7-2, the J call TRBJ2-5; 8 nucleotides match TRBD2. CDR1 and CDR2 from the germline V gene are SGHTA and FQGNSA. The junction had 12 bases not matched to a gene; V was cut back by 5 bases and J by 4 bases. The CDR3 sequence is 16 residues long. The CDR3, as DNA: TGTGCCAGCAGCCCTCCTCCGGGACTAGAAATAGAGACCCAGTACTTC. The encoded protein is CASSPPPGLEIETQYF.

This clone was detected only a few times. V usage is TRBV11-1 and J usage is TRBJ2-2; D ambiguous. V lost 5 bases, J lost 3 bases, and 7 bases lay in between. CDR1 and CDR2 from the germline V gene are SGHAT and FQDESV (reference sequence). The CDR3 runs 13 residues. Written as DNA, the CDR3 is TGTGCCAGCAGCGTTCATTACACCGGGGAGCTGTTTTTT. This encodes CASSVHYTGELFF.

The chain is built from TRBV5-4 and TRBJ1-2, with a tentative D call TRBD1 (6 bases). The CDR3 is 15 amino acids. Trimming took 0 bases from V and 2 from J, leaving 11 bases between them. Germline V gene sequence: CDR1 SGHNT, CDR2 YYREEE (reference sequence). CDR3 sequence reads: CASSLGTASNYGYTF. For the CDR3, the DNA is TGTGCCAGCAGCTTGGGGACAGCCTCAAACTATGGCTACACCTTC.

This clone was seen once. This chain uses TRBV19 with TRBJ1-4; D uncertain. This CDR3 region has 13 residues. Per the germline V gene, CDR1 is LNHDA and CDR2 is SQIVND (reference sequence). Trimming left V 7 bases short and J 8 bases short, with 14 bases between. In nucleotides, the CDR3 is TGTGCCAGTAAGGAAGGGTTTGGCGAAAAACTGTTTTTT. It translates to CASKEGFGEKLFF.

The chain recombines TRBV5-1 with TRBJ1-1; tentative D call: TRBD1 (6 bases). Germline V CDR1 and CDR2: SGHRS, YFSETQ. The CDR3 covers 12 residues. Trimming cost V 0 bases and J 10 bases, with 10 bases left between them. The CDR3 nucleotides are TGCGCCAGCAGCTTGGAAGGGGGTACAGCTTTCTTT. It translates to CASSLEGGTAFF.

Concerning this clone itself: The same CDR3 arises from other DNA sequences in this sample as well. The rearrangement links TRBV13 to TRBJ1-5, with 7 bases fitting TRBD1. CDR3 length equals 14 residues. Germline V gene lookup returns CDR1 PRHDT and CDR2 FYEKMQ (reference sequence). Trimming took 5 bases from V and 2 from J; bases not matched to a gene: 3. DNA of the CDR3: TGTGCCAGCAGCCTTGGACAGGGCAATCAGCCCCAGCATTTT. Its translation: CASSLGQGNQPQHF.

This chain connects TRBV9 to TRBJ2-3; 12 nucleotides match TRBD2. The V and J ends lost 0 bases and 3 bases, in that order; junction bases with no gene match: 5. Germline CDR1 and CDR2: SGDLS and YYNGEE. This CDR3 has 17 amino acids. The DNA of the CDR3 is TGTGCCAGCAGCGTAGCGCCTAGCGGGAGGGATACAGATACGCAGTATTTT. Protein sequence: CASSVAPSGRDTDTQYF.

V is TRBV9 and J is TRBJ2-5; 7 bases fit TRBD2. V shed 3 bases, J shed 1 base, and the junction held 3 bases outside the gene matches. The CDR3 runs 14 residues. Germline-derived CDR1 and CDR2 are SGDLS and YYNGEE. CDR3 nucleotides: TGTGCCAGCAGCGCCGGACTAGGCCAAGAGACCCAGTACTTC. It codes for CASSAGLGQETQYF. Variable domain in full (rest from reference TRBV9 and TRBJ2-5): DSGVTQTPKHLITATGQRVTLRCSPRSGDLSVYWYQQSLDQGLQFLIQYYNGEERAKGNILERFSAQQFPDLHSELNLSSLELGDSALYFCASSAGLGQETQYFGPGTRLLVL.